This TCR beta chain was identified during a study of persistence of HIV-infected CD4 T cells. In the study overall: Isolated cells were CMV- and HIV-1 Gag-responding CD4+ T cells. Blood samples, up to about 200 mL, came from multiple time points, except a couple of leukapheresis donors sampled once.

A note on this clone: What it recognizes is unknown.

Stimulation used approximately 10 ug/mL lysate from CMV-infected fibroblasts. Memory cells lacking CD40L and CD69 with high CD45RO were sorted. Anti-CD28/CD49d costimulation, CD40-blocking antibody and enfuvirtide were given to CD8-depleted PBMCs for 18 hours. Germline V CDR1 and CDR2: SQVTM, ANQGSEA. This CDR3 comprises 14 residues. The V end lost 6 bases, the J end lost 5 bases, and 16 bases lay between the germline ends. Sequencing used immunoSEQ version 4 in survey mode. Assay: immunoSEQ multiplex PCR; the TCRdb copy retains only in-frame clones and omits some. The data show under 60,000 clones, with around 72% seen just once and about 3% held by the top ten.

The sample in question was CD4+ T cells sorted from PBMCs after approximately 19-hour stimulation, obtained from a patient who received antiretroviral therapy. The source of this sequence is an adult man with HIV who was CMV-seropositive. The rearrangement links TRBV29-1 to TRBJ1-4, with D possibly matching TRBD1 (5 bases). The CDR3 nucleotides are TGCAGCGTGGGAGGCCTAGAGGGGAATGAAAAACTGTTTTTT. It translates to CSVGGLEGNEKLFF.